A selection of T cell receptor beta chains follows, all from one sample in a study of blood T cells in healthy people across ages. TCRdb analysed the 5' RACE reads with MiXCR anew, one entry per CDR3 protein. The sample carries hundreds of thousands of distinct CDR3 sequences, 27% recorded once. Sequencing was performed on blood. The origin of the receptors is a woman in her 70s in good health. The CDR3 runs from the conserved cysteine through the conserved F or W. The D gene is left open where the match is weak. Only part of the rows carry a size: once, few, many, or a class if the clone is expanded.

V gene: TRBV20-1
CDR3 length: 11
D gene: -
clone size: -
J gene: TRBJ1-1
CDR3 DNA: TGCAGTGCTAGGGTGGTCACTGAAGCTTTCTTT
CDR3 protein: CSARVVTEAFF

V gene: TRBV28
CDR3 length: 16
D gene: -
clone size: many
J gene: TRBJ2-5
CDR3 DNA: TGTGCCAGCAGTTTACTCGGCGCGGTGGCCGGGGTGACCCAGTACTTC
CDR3 protein: CASSLLGAVAGVTQYF

V gene: TRBV5-6
CDR3 length: 15
D gene: TRBD1
clone size: few
J gene: TRBJ1-1
CDR3 DNA: TGTGCCAGCAGCTATCTGGACAGGGTTAACACTGAAGCTTTCTTT
CDR3 protein: CASSYLDRVNTEAFF

V gene: TRBV29-1
CDR3 length: 11
D gene: -
clone size: few
J gene: TRBJ1-2
CDR3 DNA: TGCAGCGTGTCGACTAACTATGGCTACACCTTC
CDR3 protein: CSVSTNYGYTF

V gene: TRBV20-1
CDR3 length: 10
D gene: -
clone size: few
J gene: TRBJ1-2
CDR3 DNA: TGCAGTGCTATATTTCATGGCTACACCTTC
CDR3 protein: CSAIFHGYTF

V gene: TRBV6-1
CDR3 length: 16
D gene: TRBD1
clone size: -
J gene: TRBJ2-3
CDR3 DNA: TGTGCCAGCAGCGTACTTGACAGGGGCAGCACAGATACGCAGTATTTT
CDR3 protein: CASSVLDRGSTDTQYF

V gene: TRBV6-1
CDR3 length: 13
D gene: -
clone size: -
J gene: TRBJ2-7
CDR3 DNA: TGTGCCAGCAGGGGCCACCGCTCCTACGAGCAGTACTTC
CDR3 protein: CASRGHRSYEQYF

V gene: TRBV15
CDR3 length: 16
D gene: -
clone size: few
J gene: TRBJ2-1
CDR3 DNA: TGTGCCACCAGCAGAGCCAGCGGGCCCATATACAATGAGCAGTTCTTC
CDR3 protein: CATSRASGPIYNEQFF

V gene: TRBV6-2/TRBV6-3
CDR3 length: 17
D gene: -
clone size: few
J gene: TRBJ2-2
CDR3 DNA: TGTGCCAGCAGTGCCGACAGGACCGGATGGGCTACCGGGGAGCTGTTTTTT
CDR3 protein: CASSADRTGWATGELFF

V gene: TRBV7-2
CDR3 length: 17
D gene: -
clone size: -
J gene: TRBJ1-2
CDR3 DNA: TGTGCCAGCAGCTTAATGGCGGGGCGACAGCTTCTTTATGGCTACACCTTC
CDR3 protein: CASSLMAGRQLLYGYTF

V gene: TRBV28
CDR3 length: 15
D gene: TRBD2
clone size: few
J gene: TRBJ2-7
CDR3 DNA: TGTGCCAGCAGAAACTCAGCGGGAGCGGCAGGAGAGCAGTACTTC
CDR3 protein: CASRNSAGAAGEQYF

V gene: TRBV7-2
CDR3 length: 12
D gene: TRBD1
clone size: -
J gene: TRBJ2-2
CDR3 DNA: TGTGCCAGCAGCTTAACGGACAGGGCGCTGTTTTTT
CDR3 protein: CASSLTDRALFF

V gene: TRBV2
CDR3 length: 13
D gene: -
clone size: -
J gene: TRBJ2-5
CDR3 DNA: TGTGCCAGCAGTGAGAGGCAGGGAGAGACCCAGTACTTC
CDR3 protein: CASSERQGETQYF

V gene: TRBV20-1
CDR3 length: 14
D gene: -
clone size: few
J gene: TRBJ2-3
CDR3 DNA: TGCAGCGTTAGGGGAGAACCTAGCACAGATACGCAGTATTTT
CDR3 protein: CSVRGEPSTDTQYF